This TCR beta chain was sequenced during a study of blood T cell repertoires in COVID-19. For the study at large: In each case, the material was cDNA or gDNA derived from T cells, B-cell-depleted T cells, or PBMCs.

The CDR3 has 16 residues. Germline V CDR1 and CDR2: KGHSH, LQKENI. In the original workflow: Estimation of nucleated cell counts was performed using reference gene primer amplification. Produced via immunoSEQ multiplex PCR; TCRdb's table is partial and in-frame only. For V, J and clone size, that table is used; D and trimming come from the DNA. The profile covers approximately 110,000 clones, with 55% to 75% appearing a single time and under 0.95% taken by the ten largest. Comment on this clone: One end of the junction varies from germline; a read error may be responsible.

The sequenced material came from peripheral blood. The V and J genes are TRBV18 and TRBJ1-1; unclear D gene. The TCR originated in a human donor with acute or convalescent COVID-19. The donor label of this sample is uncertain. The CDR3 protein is CASSPKLGRENAEAFF. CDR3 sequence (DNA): TGTGCCAGCTCACCAAAGCTAGGGAGGGAGAACGCTGAAGCTTTCTTT.